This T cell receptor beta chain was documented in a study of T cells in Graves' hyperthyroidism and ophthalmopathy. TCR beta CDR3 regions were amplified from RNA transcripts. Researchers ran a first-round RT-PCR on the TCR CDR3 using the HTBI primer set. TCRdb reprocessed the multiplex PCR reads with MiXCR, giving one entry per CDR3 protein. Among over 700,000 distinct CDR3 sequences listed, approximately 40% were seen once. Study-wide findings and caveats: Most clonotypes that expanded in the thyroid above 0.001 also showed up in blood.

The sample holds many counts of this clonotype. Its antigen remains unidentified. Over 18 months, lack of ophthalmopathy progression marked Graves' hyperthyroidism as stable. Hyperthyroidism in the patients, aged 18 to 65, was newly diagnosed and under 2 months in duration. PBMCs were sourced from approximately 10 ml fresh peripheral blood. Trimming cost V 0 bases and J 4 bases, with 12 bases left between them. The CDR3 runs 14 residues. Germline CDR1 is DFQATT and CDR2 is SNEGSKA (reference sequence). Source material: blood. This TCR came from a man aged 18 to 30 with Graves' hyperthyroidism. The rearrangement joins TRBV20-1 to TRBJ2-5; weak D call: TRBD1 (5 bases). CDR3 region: CSARDLGETETQYF. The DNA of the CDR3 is TGCAGTGCTAGAGATCTAGGGGAAACAGAGACCCAGTACTTC.